Listed below are T cell receptor beta chains from one sample, sequenced in a study of Ad26.COV2.S vaccination and SARS-CoV-2 variants. Clones were read by immunoSEQ multiplex PCR, and TCRdb kept only the in-frame ones, dropping some. Seen here are approximately 340,000 clones, approximately 90% observed once, and the top ten hold 3.5% to 4.5%. This specimen was peripheral blood, taken after recovery from COVID-19. The receptors here all came from a human donor who had recovered from COVID-19. Each CDR3 is given with its conserved first and last residue. A D gene is named only where the DNA matches it firmly. Clone size is not always given. Where it is, it says once, few, many or a class for expanded clones.

CDR3 protein: CASSLLISLNTEAFF; CDR3 DNA: TGTGCCAGCAGTCTCCTCATATCGCTAAACACTGAAGCTTTCTTT; V gene: TRBV28; J gene: TRBJ1-1; clone size: NA; D gene: NA
CDR3 protein: CASSQGYSGNTIYF; CDR3 DNA: TGTGCCAGCAGTCAGGGGTACTCTGGAAACACCATATATTTT; V gene: TRBV6-6; J gene: TRBJ1-3; clone size: NA; D gene: NA
CDR3 protein: CASRLARMYGLRGAFF; CDR3 DNA: TGTGCAAGTCGCTTAGCGCGTATGTACGGACTGAGGGGAGCTTTCTTT; V gene: TRBV12-2; J gene: TRBJ1-1; clone size: NA; D gene: NA
CDR3 protein: CASSYGGLSGNTIYF; CDR3 DNA: TGTGCCAGCAGTTACGGGGGGCTCTCTGGAAACACCATATATTTT; V gene: TRBV6-5; J gene: TRBJ1-3; clone size: NA; D gene: NA
CDR3 protein: CASSVIRTQETQYF; CDR3 DNA: TGTGCCAGCAGTGTAATACGGACCCAAGAGACCCAGTACTTC; V gene: TRBV2; J gene: TRBJ2-5; clone size: NA; D gene: NA
CDR3 protein: CASSQRTGELFF; CDR3 DNA: TGCGCCAGCAGCCAACGGACGGGGGAGCTGTTTTTT; V gene: TRBV4-1; J gene: TRBJ2-2; clone size: NA; D gene: NA
CDR3 protein: CASSVSSGGENEQFF; CDR3 DNA: TGTGCCAGCAGCGTCTCTAGCGGGGGGGAGAATGAGCAGTTCTTC; V gene: TRBV9; J gene: TRBJ2-1; clone size: NA; D gene: TRBD2
CDR3 protein: CASSLRQGGTDTQYF; CDR3 DNA: TGTGCCAGCAGTCTACGACAGGGGGGGACAGATACGCAGTATTTT; V gene: TRBV6-5; J gene: TRBJ2-3; clone size: NA; D gene: TRBD1
CDR3 protein: CASSPREGYDYGYTF; CDR3 DNA: TGTGCCAGCAGCCCCCGCGAAGGGTACGATTATGGCTACACCTTC; V gene: TRBV9; J gene: TRBJ1-2; clone size: NA; D gene: NA
CDR3 protein: CASSWQGAFEQYF; CDR3 DNA: TGTGCCAGCAGTTGGCAGGGGGCCTTCGAGCAGTACTTC; V gene: TRBV27; J gene: TRBJ2-7; clone size: NA; D gene: TRBD1
CDR3 protein: CATSRTLQGFSNTEAFF; CDR3 DNA: TGTGCCACCAGCAGGACACTACAGGGATTCTCGAACACTGAAGCTTTCTTT; V gene: TRBV15; J gene: TRBJ1-1; clone size: NA; D gene: NA
CDR3 protein: CASSRTGDNQPQHF; CDR3 DNA: TGTGCCAGCAGCCGGACAGGGGACAATCAGCCCCAGCATTTT; V gene: TRBV27; J gene: TRBJ1-5; clone size: NA; D gene: TRBD1
CDR3 protein: CASSLEGGRETQYF; CDR3 DNA: TGCGCCAGCAGCTTGGAGGGGGGCCGGGAGACCCAGTACTTC; V gene: TRBV5-1; J gene: TRBJ2-5; clone size: NA; D gene: NA
CDR3 protein: CASSSGTARDTQYF; CDR3 DNA: TGTGCCAGCAGCTCCGGGACTGCCAGGGATACGCAGTATTTT; V gene: TRBV7-3; J gene: TRBJ2-3; clone size: NA; D gene: NA
CDR3 protein: CASSITGQNEKLFF; CDR3 DNA: TGTGCCAGCAGCATAACGGGACAAAATGAAAAACTGTTTTTT; V gene: TRBV5-5; J gene: TRBJ1-4; clone size: NA; D gene: NA
CDR3 protein: CASNPPGTYGYTF; CDR3 DNA: TGTGCCAGCAATCCTCCGGGCACCTATGGCTACACCTTC; V gene: TRBV5-4; J gene: TRBJ1-2; clone size: NA; D gene: NA
CDR3 protein: CATSRVNRGTEAFF; CDR3 DNA: TGTGCCACCAGCAGGGTAAACAGGGGTACTGAAGCTTTCTTT; V gene: TRBV15; J gene: TRBJ1-1; clone size: NA; D gene: TRBD1
CDR3 protein: CASIRGGSSYEQYF; CDR3 DNA: TGTGCCAGCATCCGGGGGGGGAGCTCCTACGAGCAGTACTTC; V gene: TRBV6-5; J gene: TRBJ2-7; clone size: NA; D gene: TRBD2
CDR3 protein: CASSLGSAGGGEKLFF; CDR3 DNA: TGTGCCAGCAGTTTAGGGTCGGCAGGGGGAGGTGAAAAACTGTTTTTT; V gene: TRBV27; J gene: TRBJ1-4; clone size: NA; D gene: TRBD1
CDR3 protein: CASSYHLRGRGTEAFF; CDR3 DNA: TGTGCCAGCAGTTACCACCTCAGGGGCCGTGGAACTGAAGCTTTCTTT; V gene: TRBV6-5; J gene: TRBJ1-1; clone size: NA; D gene: NA
CDR3 protein: CASSYGGDSYEQYF; CDR3 DNA: TGTGCCAGCAGTTATGGGGGGGACTCCTACGAGCAGTACTTC; V gene: TRBV6-2/TRBV6-3; J gene: TRBJ2-7; clone size: NA; D gene: TRBD2
CDR3 protein: CASSPGTGGYEQYF; CDR3 DNA: TGTGCCAGCAGCCCCGGGACAGGGGGCTACGAGCAGTACTTC; V gene: TRBV5-6; J gene: TRBJ2-7; clone size: NA; D gene: TRBD1
CDR3 protein: CASSPDRGRFFSGNTIYF; CDR3 DNA: TGTGCCAGCAGCCCAGACAGGGGTAGATTCTTCTCTGGAAACACCATATATTTT; V gene: TRBV11-2; J gene: TRBJ1-3; clone size: NA; D gene: TRBD1
CDR3 protein: CASSFAGPGHVCSPLHF; CDR3 DNA: TGTGCCAGCAGCTTTGCCGGACCGGGACATGTATGCTCACCCCTCCACTTT; V gene: TRBV12-1; J gene: TRBJ1-6; clone size: NA; D gene: NA
CDR3 protein: CASSQLGSLILAGELFF; CDR3 DNA: TGTGCCAGCAGCCAACTGGGCAGCCTAATTTTGGCCGGGGAGCTGTTTTTT; V gene: TRBV9; J gene: TRBJ2-2; clone size: NA; D gene: NA
CDR3 protein: CASSEPRGRAGELFF; CDR3 DNA: TGTGCCAGCAGTGAACCCAGGGGGCGAGCCGGGGAGCTGTTTTTT; V gene: TRBV27; J gene: TRBJ2-2; clone size: NA; D gene: TRBD1
CDR3 protein: CASHRGDYGYTF; CDR3 DNA: TGTGCCAGCCATAGGGGGGACTATGGCTACACCTTC; V gene: TRBV6-5; J gene: TRBJ1-2; clone size: NA; D gene: NA
CDR3 protein: CASSELAASTDTQYF; CDR3 DNA: TGTGCCAGCTCCGAGCTGGCGGCTAGCACAGATACGCAGTATTTT; V gene: TRBV18; J gene: TRBJ2-3; clone size: NA; D gene: NA
CDR3 protein: CASGLGTGGATEAFF; CDR3 DNA: TGTGCTAGTGGTTTAGGGACAGGGGGCGCGACCGAAGCTTTCTTT; V gene: TRBV12-5; J gene: TRBJ1-1; clone size: NA; D gene: TRBD1
CDR3 protein: CASRRQGGTEAFF; CDR3 DNA: TGTGCCAGTAGAAGACAGGGAGGGACTGAAGCTTTCTTT; V gene: TRBV19; J gene: TRBJ1-1; clone size: few; D gene: TRBD1
CDR3 protein: CASSEEGEQYF; CDR3 DNA: TGTGCCAGCAGTGAAGAGGGCGAGCAGTACTTC; V gene: TRBV2; J gene: TRBJ2-7; clone size: once; D gene: NA
CDR3 protein: CASSLTLGSPLHF; CDR3 DNA: TGTGCCAGCAGCTTAACTTTGGGTTCACCCCTCCACTTT; V gene: TRBV5-4; J gene: TRBJ1-6; clone size: few; D gene: NA
CDR3 protein: CASGLVLREGYTF; CDR3 DNA: TGTGCTAGTGGTTTGGTGCTCAGGGAAGGCTACACCTTC; V gene: TRBV12-5; J gene: TRBJ1-2; clone size: NA; D gene: NA
CDR3 protein: CASSLDLARTSEQFF; CDR3 DNA: TGTGCCAGCAGCTTGGACCTAGCCAGGACTAGTGAGCAGTTCTTC; V gene: TRBV5-4; J gene: TRBJ2-1; clone size: NA; D gene: TRBD2
CDR3 protein: CARSLVRAGYGYTF; CDR3 DNA: TGTGCCAGAAGCTTGGTTAGGGCCGGGTATGGCTACACCTTC; V gene: TRBV5-3; J gene: TRBJ1-2; clone size: NA; D gene: NA
CDR3 protein: CASSTITANEQYF; CDR3 DNA: TGTGCCAGTAGTACGATAACTGCTAACGAGCAGTACTTC; V gene: TRBV19; J gene: TRBJ2-7; clone size: NA; D gene: NA
CDR3 protein: CASSLGYGGDTEAFF; CDR3 DNA: TGTGCCAGCAGCTTAGGTTACGGGGGGGACACTGAAGCTTTCTTT; V gene: TRBV5-4; J gene: TRBJ1-1; clone size: NA; D gene: NA
CDR3 protein: CASSVGRYNEQFF; CDR3 DNA: TGTGCCAGCAGTGTAGGGCGTTACAATGAGCAGTTCTTC; V gene: TRBV7-3; J gene: TRBJ2-1; clone size: NA; D gene: NA